This T cell receptor beta chain was sequenced for a study of blood T cell repertoires in COVID-19. Study in general: The origin of the acute and convalescent COVID-19 samples was the United States, Italy and Spain. T cells, B-cell-depleted T cells, or PBMCs provided the cDNA or gDNA that served as material.

V dropped 4 bases and J dropped 6 bases, with 9 bases sitting between them. The CDR3 extends over 12 amino acids. Germline V gene data show CDR1 as MNHEY and CDR2 as SMNVEV (reference sequence). Under the authors' procedure: Amplification from reference gene primers served as the basis for estimated nucleated cell counts. The table came from immunoSEQ multiplex PCR; TCRdb's copy has only in-frame clones and leaves some out. Clone size and the V and J calls come from that table; the DNA yielded D and trimming. This table has 150,000 to 200,000 clones, around 78% appearing once. Sequencing input: peripheral blood. This sequence originates from a woman of 80 years or more with active or convalescent COVID-19. The V call is TRBV27, the J call TRBJ1-2; D might be TRBD1 (5 bases). CDR3 residues: CASSSPTDGYTF. DNA of the CDR3: TGTGCCAGCAGTTCGCCGACAGATGGCTACACCTTC.